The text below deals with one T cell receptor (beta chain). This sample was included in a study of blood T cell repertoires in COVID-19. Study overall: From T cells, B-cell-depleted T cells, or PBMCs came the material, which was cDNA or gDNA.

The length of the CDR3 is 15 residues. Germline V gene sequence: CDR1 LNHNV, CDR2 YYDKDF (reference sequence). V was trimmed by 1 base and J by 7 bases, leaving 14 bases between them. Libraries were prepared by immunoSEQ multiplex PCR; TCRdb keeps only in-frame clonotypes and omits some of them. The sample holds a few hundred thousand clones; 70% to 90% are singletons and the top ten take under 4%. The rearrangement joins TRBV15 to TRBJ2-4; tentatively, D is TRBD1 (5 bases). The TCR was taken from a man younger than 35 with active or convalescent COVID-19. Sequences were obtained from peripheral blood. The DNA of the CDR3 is TGTGCCACCAGCAGAGTGATAGGACAAGCCAACATTCAGTACTTC. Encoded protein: CATSRVIGQANIQYF.